The 20 T cell receptor beta chains listed next were all sequenced from one sample in a study of shared T cell receptors in the human thymus. TCRdb's table, derived via immunoSEQ multiplex PCR, lists solely in-frame clones and lacks some. The profile shows hundreds of thousands of clones, roughly 74% of them singletons. These same records also appear under a second study, on human thymus T cells.

Input material: thymocytes. The receptors derive from a boy younger than two with a congenital heart defect.

This chain links TRBV12-5 with TRBJ2-2; TRBD1 agrees at 9 bases. This CDR3 region has 18 residues. V gave up 1 base and J gave up 3 bases; unmatched junction bases: 9. In germline, CDR1 is LGHNT, CDR2 FRNRAP. The CDR3 reads CASGLASNGTGYTGELFF. The CDR3 nucleotides read TGTGCTAGTGGTTTGGCCTCCAACGGGACAGGGTACACCGGGGAGCTGTTTTTT.

The chain uses TRBV10-3 and TRBJ2-7, with D possibly TRBD2 on 5 matching bases. Looked up from germline, CDR1 is ENHRY and CDR2 is SYGVKD. The germline V and J ends were trimmed by 2 bases and 2 bases, with 16 bases remaining between them. The CDR3 sequence is 16 residues long. The CDR3 sequence is CAISERRGNSAYEQYF. Written as DNA, the CDR3 is TGTGCCATCAGTGAGCGTCGGGGAAACAGTGCCTACGAGCAGTACTTC.

Only a few counts were recorded for this clone. The rearrangement uses TRBV11-2 and TRBJ1-4; no definite D call. CDR3 length equals 15 residues. V shed 3 bases and J shed 3 bases, with 11 bases lying between them. Germline V gene sequence: CDR1 SGHAT, CDR2 FQNNGV. This chain's CDR3 is CASSFGAFSNEKLFF. The CDR3 region has the DNA TGTGCCAGCAGCTTCGGTGCCTTCTCTAATGAAAAACTGTTTTTT.

The chain employs TRBV27 and TRBJ1-2; D perhaps matches TRBD1 (5 bases). Germline CDR1 and CDR2: MNHEY and SMNVEV (reference sequence). The germline V and J ends were trimmed by 5 bases and 4 bases, with 11 bases remaining between them. CDR3 length: 13 residues. CDR3 residues: CASSGTGVYGYTF. The DNA of the CDR3 is TGTGCCAGCAGTGGGACGGGAGTCTATGGCTACACCTTC.

The rearrangement links TRBV9 to TRBJ2-2; a possible D gene is TRBD2 (6 bases). The CDR3 contains 12 residues. Germline V gene lookup returns CDR1 SGDLS and CDR2 YYNGEE. Trimming left V 9 bases short and J 1 base short, with 7 bases between. CDR3 region: CATGGNTGELFF. CDR3 DNA: TGTGCCACCGGGGGGAACACCGGGGAGCTGTTTTTT.

This rearrangement joins TRBV29-1 to TRBJ2-3, with 14 bases that match TRBD2. V trimming: 4 bases; J trimming: 5 bases; junction bases outside the gene matches: 11. Looked up from germline, CDR1 is SQVTM and CDR2 is ANQGSEA. This CDR3 is built from 17 residues. Here the CDR3 reads CSVVGPAGLAGVDTQYF. The CDR3, as DNA: TGCAGCGTTGTAGGTCCCGCGGGACTAGCGGGAGTAGATACGCAGTATTTT.

The chain has TRBV5-4 and TRBJ2-5; 8 nucleotides match TRBD2. Trimming cost V 5 bases and J 3 bases; bases outside gene matches: 12. The CDR3 consists of 16 residues. Germline CDR1 and CDR2: SGHNT and YYREEE (reference sequence). The chain's CDR3 is CASSPRTSKGEETQYF. CDR3 coding DNA: TGTGCCAGCAGTCCAAGGACTAGCAAGGGGGAAGAGACCCAGTACTTC.

This chain links TRBV7-9 with TRBJ2-7, with unresolved D. CDR1 and CDR2 (germline): SEHNR, FQNEAQ (reference sequence). The V end lost 0 bases, the J end lost 2 bases, and 8 bases lay between the germline ends. The CDR3 extends over 14 amino acids. For the CDR3, the DNA is TGTGCCAGCAGCTTAGCGCCTAGTCCCTACGAGCAGTACTTC. This codes for CASSLAPSPYEQYF. Full variable domain (rest looked up from reference TRBV7-9 and TRBJ2-7): DTGVSQNPRHKITKRGQNVTFRCDPISEHNRLYWYRQTLGQGPEFLTYFQNEAQLEKSRLLSDRFSAERPKGSFSTLEIQRTEQGDSAMYLCASSLAPSPYEQYFGPGTRLTVT.

The chain joins TRBV5-1 to TRBJ2-1; 10 bases line up with TRBD1. Germline V gene data show CDR1 as SGHRS and CDR2 as YFSETQ. There are 15 residues in the CDR3. J was trimmed by 4 bases and V by 3 bases; bases with no gene match: 4. CDR3 in amino acids: CASSYLDRGYNEQFF. CDR3 coding DNA: TGCGCCAGCAGCTACCTGGACAGGGGGTACAATGAGCAGTTCTTC.

V usage is TRBV9 and J usage is TRBJ2-3, with 10 bases aligning to TRBD2. Germline lookup yields CDR1 SGDLS and CDR2 YYNGEE. V gave up 0 bases and J gave up 3 bases; unmatched junction bases: 7. The CDR3 has 17 residues. CDR3 sequence reads: CASSVATSGKWTDTQYF. The CDR3 DNA is TGTGCCAGCAGCGTAGCTACTAGCGGGAAGTGGACAGATACGCAGTATTTT.

The V gene is TRBV6-4, the J gene TRBJ2-1, with TRBD2 identical over 8 bases. There are 12 residues in the CDR3. The ends lost 2 bases at V and 9 bases at J; junction bases unmatched: 0. CDR1 is MRHNA, CDR2 SNTAGT, per germline. CDR3 in amino acids: CASSDAGGEQFF. In DNA form, the CDR3 reads TGTGCCAGCAGTGACGCGGGAGGTGAGCAGTTCTTC.

This chain links TRBV6-4 with TRBJ2-1, with 7 bases identical to TRBD1. The CDR3 runs to 14 residues. V shed 6 bases, J shed 7 bases, and the junction held 9 bases outside the gene matches. CDR1 is MRHNA and CDR2 is SNTAGT in the germline V gene. The CDR3 here is CASSEKPGGNEQFF. Written as DNA, the CDR3 is TGTGCCAGCAGCGAAAAGCCAGGGGGAAATGAGCAGTTCTTC.

The sample holds one count of this clone. This chain uses TRBV10-2 with TRBJ2-7; tentatively, D is TRBD1 (6 bases). Between the trimmed V and J ends, which lost 7 bases and 3 bases, there was a span of 10 bases. In germline, CDR1 is WSHSY, CDR2 SAAADI. This CDR3 comprises 12 residues. CDR3 loop: CASKRGSYEQYF. DNA for the CDR3: TGCGCCAGCAAAAGGGGGAGCTACGAGCAGTACTTC.

This clone was observed a few times. DNA of the CDR3: TGTGCCAGCTTACTAACAGGGGGTGAAAAACTGTTTTTT. This sequence encodes CASLLTGGEKLFF. The V call is TRBV6-4, the J call TRBJ1-4, with 8 nucleotides matching TRBD1. This CDR3 has 13 amino acids. With 8 bases clipped from V and 7 bases from J, the junction kept 6 bases outside the gene matches. Germline CDR1 and CDR2: MRHNA and SNTAGT.

This clone was recorded only once. The chain uses TRBV9 and TRBJ2-3; TRBD1 might be the D (5 bases). V was shortened by 1 base and J by 3 bases, with 18 bases between the two germline ends. CDR3 length equals 17 residues. CDR1 is SGDLS, CDR2 YYNGEE, per germline. The CDR3 is CASSVRVGTTATDTQYF. The CDR3 DNA follows: TGTGCCAGCAGCGTAAGGGTTGGCACGACAGCTACAGATACGCAGTATTTT.

V usage is TRBV4-2 and J usage is TRBJ2-5; TRBD1 matches 8 bases. The CDR3 loop spans 14 amino acids. Germline V gene sequence: CDR1 LGHNA, CDR2 YNFKEQ. Trimming at V came to 4 bases and at J to 5 bases, leaving 6 bases not matched to a gene. The CDR3 DNA follows: TGTGCCAGCAGCCCGGGGACAGGCGGGGAGACCCAGTACTTC. Translated, it gives CASSPGTGGETQYF.

V and J are TRBV9 and TRBJ2-3; TRBD2 is a possible D gene (6 bases). The length of the CDR3 is 15 residues. CDR1 and CDR2 from the germline V gene are SGDLS and YYNGEE. Trimming stripped 2 bases from V and 4 bases from J, with 14 bases between. The DNA for the CDR3 is TGTGCCAGCAGCGTCTCGCCGGGAGAGGCAGATACGCAGTATTTT. This encodes CASSVSPGEADTQYF. Complete variable domain (other parts from reference TRBV9 and TRBJ2-3): DSGVTQTPKHLITATGQRVTLRCSPRSGDLSVYWYQQSLDQGLQFLIQYYNGEERAKGNILERFSAQQFPDLHSELNLSSLELGDSALYFCASSVSPGEADTQYFGPGTRLTVL.

The chain employs TRBV6-5 and TRBJ2-1, with 9 bases matching TRBD2. The CDR3 is made up of 15 amino acids. The germline V gene has CDR1 MNHEY and CDR2 SVGAGI. V lost 4 bases and J lost 5; bases outside the gene matches: 6. CDR3 nucleotides: TGTGCCAGCAGTTCATCGGGACTAGCTAACAATGAGCAGTTCTTC. Amino acid sequence: CASSSSGLANNEQFF.

The genes are TRBV7-8 and TRBJ1-1; maybe TRBD1 (5 bases). Trimming left V 5 bases short and J 1 base short, with 8 bases between. The length of the CDR3 is 13 residues. The germline CDR1 and CDR2 sequences are SGHVS and FQNEAQ. The CDR3 reads CASSPGQNTEAFF. The DNA of the CDR3 is TGTGCCAGCAGCCCCGGACAGAACACTGAAGCTTTCTTT.

The chain employs TRBV18 and TRBJ2-7; 8 bases are a match to TRBD1. The V segment lost 0 bases and the J segment 6 bases; nucleotides outside the gene matches: 10. Germline CDR1 reads KGHSH; CDR2 reads LQKENI. The CDR3 is 16 amino acids. CDR3 nucleotides: TGTGCCAGCTCACCACCGAGTCGGGCAGGGGGCGGCGAGCAGTACTTC. Its protein is CASSPPSRAGGGEQYF. Filled out from reference TRBV18 and TRBJ2-7, the complete variable domain reads NAGVMQNPRHLVRRRGQEARLRCSPMKGHSHVYWYRQLPEEGLKFMVYLQKENIIDESGMPKERFSAEFPKEGPSILRIQQVVRGDSAAYFCASSPPSRAGGGEQYFGPGTRLTVT.